One and the same sample provided the 8 T cell receptor beta chains below, sequenced in a study of blood T cells in healthy people across ages. The authors ran a second PCR of 7 to 11 cycles using a sample-barcoded 5' primer and a J-beta primer mix. TCRdb re-analysed the 5' RACE reads in MiXCR, keeping a single row per CDR3 protein. Of hundreds of thousands of distinct CDR3 sequences in the sample, less than 45% were seen once. Sequencing was carried out using blood. The receptor source for this set is a man aged 80 or over in good health.

In its sample, this clonotype was seen a few times. This chain links TRBV9 with TRBJ2-5; a possible D gene is TRBD2 (5 bases). The CDR3 spans 14 residues. The V end was cut by 0 bases, the J end by 4 bases, with 10 bases between. Germline CDR1 is SGDLS and CDR2 is YYNGEE. The CDR3 spells CASSVGGSVETQYF. The CDR3 bases are TGTGCCAGCAGCGTAGGAGGGTCCGTAGAGACCCAGTACTTC. Together with reference TRBV9 and TRBJ2-5, the CDR3 gives the full variable domain: DSGVTQTPKHLITATGQRVTLRCSPRSGDLSVYWYQQSLDQGLQFLIQYYNGEERAKGNILERFSAQQFPDLHSELNLSSLELGDSALYFCASSVGGSVETQYFGPGTRLLVL.

The gene calls are TRBV21-1 and TRBJ2-1; TRBD2, as called in the table, went unchecked against the DNA. The DNA end lines up better with TRBJ2-7; the J call may be wrong. TRBV21-1 is designated a pseudogene. The CDR3 covers 22 residues. Here the CDR3 reads CASNKGNRASTSGGRSDNEQYF. DNA for the CDR3: TGTGCCAGCAACAAGGGGAACAGAGCTTCGACTAGCGGGGGACGCAGCGACAATGAGCAGTACTTC.

The J gene is TRBJ2-1, the V gene TRBV20-1; 7 bases line up with TRBD1. Trimming at V came to 6 bases and at J to 4 bases, leaving 9 bases not matched to a gene. The CDR3 is made up of 14 amino acids. The germline gives CDR1 DFQATT, CDR2 SNEGSKA (reference sequence). As DNA, the CDR3 is TGCAGTGCCACCGGGGACAGAAATTACAATGAGCAGTTCTTC. It is translated as CSATGDRNYNEQFF.

This clonotype was seen only a few times. This chain connects TRBV7-2 to TRBJ2-5, with 12 bases that match TRBD2. J lost 4 bases, V lost 3 bases, and 3 bases had no gene match. The CDR3 extends over 15 amino acids. The V gene's germline CDR1 is SGHTA and CDR2 FQGNSA. The CDR3 sequence: CASSLTSGSRETQYF. The CDR3 DNA is TGTGCCAGCAGCTTGACTAGCGGGAGTCGAGAGACCCAGTACTTC.

The chain joins TRBV12-3 or TRBV12-4 to TRBJ2-3, with D possibly being TRBD2 (5 bases). V shed 5 bases and J shed 3 bases, with 15 bases lying between them. CDR3 length equals 15 residues. CDR3: CASSTAGGPTDTQYF. In DNA form, the CDR3 reads TGTGCCAGCAGTACCGCGGGCGGGCCAACAGATACGCAGTATTTT.

The V gene is TRBV7-3, the J gene TRBJ2-3, with TRBD2 as a possible D gene (5 bases). Per the germline V gene, CDR1 is SGHTA and CDR2 is FQGTGA. The CDR3 has 15 amino acids. Trimming took off 5 bases at V and 0 bases at J, with 12 bases between the two ends. CDR3: CASSPQRTSTDTQYF. Written as DNA, the CDR3 is TGTGCCAGCAGCCCCCAGCGGACTAGCACAGATACGCAGTATTTT. Together with reference TRBV7-3 and TRBJ2-3, the CDR3 gives the full variable domain: GAGVSQTPSNKVTEKGKYVELRCDPISGHTALYWYRQSLGQGPEFLIYFQGTGAADDSGLPNDRFFAVRPEGSVSTLKIQRTERGDSAVYLCASSPQRTSTDTQYFGPGTRLTVL.

This clonotype has ten or more counts. V and J are TRBV7-9 and TRBJ2-7; tentatively, D is TRBD2 (5 bases). V lost 5 bases and J 1 base, leaving 12 bases between the germline ends. Germline V gene sequence: CDR1 SEHNR, CDR2 FQNEAQ (reference sequence). The length of the CDR3 is 14 residues. CDR3 residues: CASSPSGESYEQYF. The CDR3 DNA is TGTGCCAGCAGCCCAAGCGGAGAGTCCTACGAGCAGTACTTC. Full variable domain (missing parts from reference TRBV7-9 and TRBJ2-7): DTGVSQNPRHKITKRGQNVTFRCDPISEHNRLYWYRQTLGQGPEFLTYFQNEAQLEKSRLLSDRFSAERPKGSFSTLEIQRTEQGDSAMYLCASSPSGESYEQYFGPGTRLTVT.

The chain has TRBV9 and TRBJ2-5, with a tentative D call TRBD2 (6 bases). Trimming left V 1 base short and J 2 bases short, with 15 bases between. The CDR3 spans 16 residues. CDR1 is SGDLS, CDR2 YYNGEE, per germline. Written as DNA, the CDR3 is TGTGCCAGCAGCGTATTGGATAGCGGAGTACAAGAGACCCAGTACTTC. This gives the protein CASSVLDSGVQETQYF.